The 8 T cell receptor beta chains in this list originate from one sample, sequenced in a study of T cell clonotyping in hematopoietic cell transplantation (dated by TCRdb to 2020 to 2022). Interpreted using the paper, the time point label stands for: recipient sample about 28 days before transplant, after cytoreduction. Libraries were made using the immunoSEQ multiplex PCR assay. Sourced from immuneACCESS, this table was stored by TCRdb with only in-frame sequences that have V and J called. A share of the clones is absent; for the studies checked, an unresolved V gene accounts for under half, and the remainder has no known explanation. This sample is represented by over 8,000 clones; about nine tenths of them were singletons. The ten top clones hold more than 13% of the sample. Sequencing used peripheral blood mononuclear cells, obtained before stem cell transplant. These receptors were taken from a woman between 50 and 59 years old with chronic myeloid leukemia. Some clones in this sample may be carry-over from other donors' samples.

The V call is TRBV5-4, the J call TRBJ2-1; 9 bases are a match to TRBD2. Germline values: CDR1 SGHNT, CDR2 YYREEE (reference sequence). CDR3 size: 13 residues. V lost 4 bases and J lost 6; bases outside the gene matches: 2. DNA for the CDR3: TGTGCCAGCAGCCCGGGACTAGCCAATGAGCAGTTCTTC. Its protein product is CASSPGLANEQFF.

This clone was recorded a few times. This rearrangement joins TRBV5-4 to TRBJ1-5; D might be TRBD1 (5 bases). Looked up from germline, CDR1 is SGHNT and CDR2 is YYREEE (reference sequence). Trimming removed 2 bases at V and 0 bases at J, with 9 bases between. The CDR3 runs 15 residues. The CDR3 region is CASSLKGDSNQPQHF. CDR3 in DNA: TGTGCCAGCAGCTTAAAAGGGGATAGCAATCAGCCCCAGCATTTT. Based on the CDR3 plus reference TRBV5-4 and TRBJ1-5, the full variable domain is ETGVTQSPTHLIKTRGQQVTLRCSSQSGHNTVSWYQQALGQGPQFIFQYYREEENGRGNFPPRFSGLQFPNYSSELNVNALELDDSALYLCASSLKGDSNQPQHFGDGTRLSIL.

Here the CDR3 reads CASSLLSYTEAFF. The CDR3 nucleotides read TGTGCCAGCAGCCTCCTCTCCTACACTGAAGCTTTCTTT. The chain has TRBV5-5 and TRBJ1-1; unclear D gene. V lost 4 bases, J lost 3 bases, and 10 bases lay in between. This CDR3 is 13 amino acids long. Germline V gene sequence: CDR1 SGHKS, CDR2 YYEKEE (reference sequence).

The chain has TRBV19 and TRBJ2-3; D is uncertain. Germline CDR1 LNHDA, CDR2 SQIVND (reference sequence). This CDR3 is built from 14 residues. V was cut by 3 bases and J by 2 bases, with 9 bases left in between. DNA for the CDR3: TGTGCCAGTAGTATTGGCAGACACACAGATACGCAGTATTTT. Protein product: CASSIGRHTDTQYF.

The chain combines TRBV5-4 with TRBJ2-7, with D tentatively TRBD1 (6 bases). Looked up from germline, CDR1 is SGHNT and CDR2 is YYREEE (reference sequence). The V gene lost 3 bases and the J gene lost 2 bases, with 18 bases spanning the gap. CDR3 length: 16 amino acids. Here the CDR3 reads CASSSGVRGQAYEQYF. In DNA form, the CDR3 reads TGTGCCAGCAGCTCTGGTGTCAGGGGCCAGGCCTACGAGCAGTACTTC.

This clone was seen just once. CDR3 sequence: CAWSRSGTGSYEQYF. CDR3 nucleotides: TGTGCCTGGAGCCGATCCGGGACAGGGTCCTACGAGCAGTACTTC. The chain employs TRBV30 and TRBJ2-7; 9 positions match TRBD1. Germline CDR1 is GTSNPN and CDR2 is SVGIG (reference sequence). The ends lost 3 bases at V and 1 base at J; junction bases unmatched: 7. The CDR3 has 15 residues.

V usage is TRBV7-9 and J usage is TRBJ2-5; unclear D gene. V gave up 3 bases and J gave up 4 bases, with 3 bases separating them. The CDR3 runs 11 residues. Looked up from germline, CDR1 is SEHNR and CDR2 is FQNEAQ (reference sequence). Here the CDR3 reads CASSFRETQYF. Written as DNA, the CDR3 is TGTGCCAGCAGCTTCAGAGAGACCCAGTACTTC.

The table lists this clone with a few counts. The chain joins TRBV4-1 to TRBJ2-3, with 15 bases matching TRBD2. The CDR3 extends over 18 amino acids. The germline CDR1 and CDR2 sequences are MGHRA and YSYEKL. Unmatched junction bases numbered 9, after V lost 2 bases and J lost 6 bases. CDR3 amino acids: CASSQYLSGTSGRDTQYF. The DNA for the CDR3 is TGCGCCAGCAGCCAATACCTTTCCGGGACTAGCGGGAGGGATACGCAGTATTTT.